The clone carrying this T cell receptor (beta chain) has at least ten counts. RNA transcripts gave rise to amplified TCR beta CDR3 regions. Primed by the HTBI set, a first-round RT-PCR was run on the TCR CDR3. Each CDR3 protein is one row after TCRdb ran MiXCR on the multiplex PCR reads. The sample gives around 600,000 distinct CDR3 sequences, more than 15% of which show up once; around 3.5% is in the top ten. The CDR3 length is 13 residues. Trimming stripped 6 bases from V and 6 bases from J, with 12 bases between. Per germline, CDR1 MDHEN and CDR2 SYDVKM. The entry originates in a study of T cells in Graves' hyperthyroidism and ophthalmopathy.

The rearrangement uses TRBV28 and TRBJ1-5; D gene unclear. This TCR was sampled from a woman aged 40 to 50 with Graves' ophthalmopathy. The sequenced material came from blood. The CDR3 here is CASSPLSFQPQHF. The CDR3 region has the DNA TGTGCCAGCAGCCCTTTATCGTTTCAGCCCCAGCATTTT. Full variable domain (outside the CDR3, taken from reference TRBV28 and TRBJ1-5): DVKVTQSSRYLVKRTGEKVFLECVQDMDHENMFWYRQDPGLGLRLIYFSYDVKMKEKGDIPEGYSVSREKKERFSLILESASTNQTSMYLCASSPLSFQPQHFGDGTRLSIL.